This T cell receptor (beta chain) was sequenced during a study of PD-1 blockade in classical Hodgkin lymphoma. V shed 8 bases and J shed 0 bases, with 8 bases lying between them. The CDR3 length is 12 residues. Per the germline V gene, CDR1 is MGHRA and CDR2 is YSYEKL. General observations from the study: Reported findings placed baseline TCR diversity lower in newly diagnosed patients (compared with healthy donors). CD4+ but not CD8+ TCR diversity rose significantly by C4D1. Underlying causes for the observed repertoire differences were not defined, possibly disease activity or prior therapy.

The data were produced by immunoSEQ multiplex PCR, yet TCRdb's version contains in-frame clones alone and is incomplete. This table has about 96,000 clones, roughly 91% appearing once. Time point in this sample: cycle 4 day 1 (C4D1), after more than five weeks of nivolumab. All the patients suffered relapse after autologous stem cell transplantation, and brentuximab vedotin exposure differed. Complete response, partial response or progressive disease constituted the best responses recorded. As for this clone: The target antigen is unknown.

The chain has TRBV4-1 and TRBJ2-7; D uncertain. Sequenced here: peripheral blood mononuclear cells (PBMCs), sampled before the fourth cycle of nivolumab. This receptor was identified in a human donor with classical Hodgkin lymphoma. In DNA form, the CDR3 reads TGCGCCAGCTGGTATGCCTCCTACGAGCAGTACTTC. It translates to CASWYASYEQYF.